The 17 T cell receptor beta chains given below trace back to one sample, sequenced in a study of neurological immune-mediated disorders. MiXCR, run by TCRdb on the 5' RACE reads, gives a single entry per CDR3 protein. This sample has about 49,000 distinct CDR3 sequences; around 13% occur once, and the top ten carry 4.5%. Time point reported: longitudinal time-point 2. Material: PBMCs. These receptor sequences come from a male donor with HTLV-1-associated myelopathy (HAM/TSP).

This clonotype was detected many times. The gene calls are TRBV7-8 and TRBJ2-2, with D possibly matching TRBD2 (5 bases). This CDR3 has 16 residues. The germline V gene has CDR1 SGHVS and CDR2 FQNEAQ. The V gene lost 1 base and the J gene lost 0 bases, with 9 bases spanning the gap. The CDR3 DNA sequence: TGTGCCAGCAGCTTAGAGAGGGCAACGAACACCGGGGAGCTGTTTTTT. Protein sequence: CASSLERATNTGELFF.

The table lists this clonotype with many counts. The chain joins TRBV5-1 to TRBJ1-6; D not certain. Germline loops: CDR1 SGHRS, CDR2 YFSETQ. The CDR3 loop spans 13 amino acids. Trimming left V 0 bases short and J 7 bases short, with 5 bases between. The CDR3 nucleotides are TGCGCCAGCAGCTTGGACGGAAATTCACCCCTCCACTTT. It specifies CASSLDGNSPLHF. Supplemented by reference TRBV5-1 and TRBJ1-6, the full variable domain reads KAGVTQTPRYLIKTRGQQVTLSCSPISGHRSVSWYQQTPGQGLQFLFEYFSETQRNKGNFPGRFSGRQFSNSRSEMNVSTLELGDSALYLCASSLDGNSPLHFGNGTRLTVT.

This clonotype was counted at least ten times. The chain carries TRBV5-6 and TRBJ2-7; possibly TRBD2 for D (6 bases). There are 16 residues in the CDR3. Trimming removed 0 bases at V and 2 bases at J, with 15 bases between. The germline CDR1 and CDR2 sequences are SGHDT and YYEEEE. The CDR3 nucleotides are TGTGCCAGCAGCTTGGCCGGGGGACCAGACCCCTACGAGCAGTACTTC. It encodes CASSLAGGPDPYEQYF.

This clonotype was seen many times. The chain combines TRBV20-1 with TRBJ2-1; D is unresolved. CDR1 DFQATT and CDR2 SNEGSKA come from the germline V gene (reference sequence). V lost 3 bases, J lost 9 bases, and 6 bases lay in between. CDR3 size: 10 residues. CDR3: CSASRVEQFF. CDR3 coding DNA: TGCAGTGCTAGTCGGGTTGAGCAGTTCTTC.

This clonotype was observed at least ten times. This CDR3 is CASSEGTSSPEQFF. CDR3 DNA: TGTGCCAGCAGCGAGGGGACTAGCTCTCCTGAGCAGTTCTTC. J is TRBJ2-1 and V is TRBV7-9; TRBD2 matches 9 bases. This CDR3 region has 14 residues. The V gene's germline CDR1 is SEHNR and CDR2 FQNEAQ (reference sequence). J was trimmed by 9 bases and V by 5 bases; bases with no gene match: 8. Based on the CDR3 plus reference TRBV7-9 and TRBJ2-1, the full variable domain is DTGVSQNPRHKITKRGQNVTFRCDPISEHNRLYWYRQTLGQGPEFLTYFQNEAQLEKSRLLSDRFSAERPKGSFSTLEIQRTEQGDSAMYLCASSEGTSSPEQFFGPGTRLTVL.

The chain carries TRBV20-1 and TRBJ1-2; no clear D gene. CDR3 length: 15 amino acids. The germline gives CDR1 DFQATT, CDR2 SNEGSKA (reference sequence). V was trimmed by 2 bases and J by 7 bases, leaving 20 bases between them. This CDR3 reads CSARLGRNYYGGYTF. The CDR3 DNA sequence: TGCAGTGCTAGACTTGGACGGAATTACTATGGTGGCTACACCTTC.

This clonotype was counted many times. The chain has TRBV7-6 and TRBJ2-1; D is undetermined. The CDR3 runs 13 residues. V shed 4 bases and J shed 0 bases, with 4 bases lying between them. Germline V lookup: CDR1 SGHVS, CDR2 FNYEAQ. CDR3 amino acids: CASSSSSYNEQFF. The CDR3 DNA sequence: TGTGCCAGCAGCTCGAGCTCCTACAATGAGCAGTTCTTC.

The chain employs TRBV6-1 and TRBJ2-7; 9 bases map to TRBD1. Germline lookup yields CDR1 MNHNS and CDR2 SASEGT. After removal of 6 bases from V and 2 bases from J, the junction contained 8 bases not matched to a gene. The CDR3 sequence is 15 residues long. The CDR3 loop reads CASSHRDRAPYEQYF. DNA of the CDR3: TGTGCCAGCAGCCACCGGGACAGGGCGCCCTACGAGCAGTACTTC.

This clonotype was counted many times. This chain links TRBV20-1 with TRBJ2-7, with TRBD1 as a possible D gene (6 bases). V was clipped by 1 base and J by 7 bases, with 14 bases between them. This CDR3 spans 13 amino acids. Germline V gene sequence: CDR1 DFQATT, CDR2 SNEGSKA (reference sequence). The CDR3, as DNA: TGCAGTGCTAGAGGGACAGAGTACCGGGAGCAGTACTTC. Translated: CSARGTEYREQYF.

This clonotype came up many times. The chain has TRBV27 and TRBJ1-1; D is ambiguous. The CDR3 consists of 16 residues. Germline V gene sequence: CDR1 MNHEY, CDR2 SMNVEV (reference sequence). The V and J ends lost 0 bases and 1 base respectively, with 12 bases between them. The CDR3: CASSLSWAIPNTEAFF. The CDR3 region has the DNA TGTGCCAGCAGTTTATCCTGGGCCATCCCGAACACTGAAGCTTTCTTT.

This clonotype has at least ten counts. The J gene is TRBJ1-1, the V gene TRBV9; D remains ambiguous. Germline assignment: CDR1 SGDLS and CDR2 YYNGEE. CDR3 length: 15 residues. The V end was cut by 0 bases, the J end by 1 base, with 10 bases between. The CDR3 nucleotides read TGTGCCAGCAGCGTAGACATTTCTAGGAACACTGAAGCTTTCTTT. Translation: CASSVDISRNTEAFF.

Turning to this clonotype: A much larger clonotype is one base distant, so this may be a read error. This chain uses TRBV9 with TRBJ2-7, with a possible D match to TRBD2 (5 bases). This CDR3 comprises 14 residues. Trimming cost V 4 bases and J 3 bases, with 14 bases left between them. The V gene's germline CDR1 is SGDLS and CDR2 YYNGEE. The CDR3: CASSRDHGVYEQYF. CDR3 coding DNA: TGTGCCAGCAGCCGCGACCACGGGGTCTACGAGCAGTACTTC. The full variable domain, its missing parts supplied by reference TRBV9 and TRBJ2-7, is DSGVTQTPKHLITATGQRVTLRCSPRSGDLSVYWYQQSLDQGLQFLIQYYNGEERAKGNILERFSAQQFPDLHSELNLSSLELGDSALYFCASSRDHGVYEQYFGPGTRLTVT.

This clonotype was found many times. This chain uses TRBV20-1 with TRBJ2-7; D gene uncertain. V lost 3 bases and J lost 7, with 13 bases in between. The CDR3 is 12 amino acids. The germline V gene has CDR1 DFQATT and CDR2 SNEGSKA (reference sequence). The DNA of the CDR3 is TGCAGTGCTAGTCAGGCCCTCGAGGAGCAGTACTTC. Encoded protein: CSASQALEEQYF.

The table lists this clonotype with many counts. The chain employs TRBV5-1 and TRBJ1-2, with unresolved D. Germline CDR1 is SGHRS and CDR2 is YFSETQ. The CDR3 covers 13 residues. Trimming stripped 4 bases from V and 7 bases from J, with 14 bases between. CDR3 sequence: CASSVDGTAGYTF. The CDR3 DNA follows: TGCGCCAGCAGCGTCGATGGAACAGCTGGCTACACCTTC.

This clonotype was found many times. This chain joins TRBV12-3 or TRBV12-4 and TRBJ1-1; D is possibly TRBD1 (5 bases). This CDR3 comprises 11 residues. The V end was cut by 2 bases, the J end by 11 bases, with 9 bases between. The CDR3 sequence is CASSLRQRAFF. The CDR3 bases are TGTGCCAGCAGTTTACGACAGCGGGCTTTCTTT.

At least ten counts were recorded for this clonotype. The V gene is TRBV9, the J gene TRBJ1-1; perhaps TRBD1 as D (6 bases). The CDR3 is 14 amino acids. V shed 4 bases and J shed 0 bases, with 10 bases lying between them. Looked up from germline, CDR1 is SGDLS and CDR2 is YYNGEE. CDR3 DNA sequence: TGTGCCAGCAGCTCGGGACACATGAACACTGAAGCTTTCTTT. It is translated as CASSSGHMNTEAFF.

Ten or more counts support this clonotype. The chain is built from TRBV10-3 and TRBJ2-7; D not resolved. V was cut by 4 bases and J by 0 bases, with 7 bases left in between. Germline V gene sequence: CDR1 ENHRY, CDR2 SYGVKD. This CDR3 has 13 residues. The CDR3 is CAISGGSSYEQYF. The DNA for the CDR3 is TGTGCCATCAGTGGAGGCAGCTCCTACGAGCAGTACTTC.